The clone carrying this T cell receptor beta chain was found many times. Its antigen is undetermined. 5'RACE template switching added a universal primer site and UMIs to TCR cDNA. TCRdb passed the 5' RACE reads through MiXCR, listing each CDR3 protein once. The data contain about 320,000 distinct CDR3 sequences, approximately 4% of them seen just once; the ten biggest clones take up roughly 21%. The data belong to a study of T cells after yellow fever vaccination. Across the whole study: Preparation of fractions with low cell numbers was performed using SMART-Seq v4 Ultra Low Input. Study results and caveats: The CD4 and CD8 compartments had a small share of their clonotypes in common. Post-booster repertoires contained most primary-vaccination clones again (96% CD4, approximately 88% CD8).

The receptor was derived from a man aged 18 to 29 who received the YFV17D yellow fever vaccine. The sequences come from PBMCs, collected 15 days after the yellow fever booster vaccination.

The CDR3 sequence: CASSAGRANTEAFF. The CDR3 nucleotides read TGTGCCAGCAGTGCGGGACGGGCAAACACTGAAGCTTTCTTT. This chain joins TRBV6-2 or TRBV6-3 and TRBJ1-1; tentative D call: TRBD1 (5 bases). Germline V CDR1 and CDR2: MNHEY, SVGEGT. The CDR3 is made up of 14 amino acids. V lost 5 bases to trimming and J lost 2 bases, with 12 bases between them.